The 26 T cell receptor beta chains reported below all come from one sample, sequenced in a study of Ad26.COV2.S vaccination and SARS-CoV-2 variants (dated by TCRdb to about 2021). The treatment or condition label, as the study defines it: roughly 19 received Ad26.COV2.S at low or high dose, single or two shots; 5 received placebo; per-sample allocation not given. For vaccine and placebo recipients, repertoires were sequenced using samples collected on day 63 after the first injection. Library preparation was by the immunoSEQ multiplex PCR assay. The source is immuneACCESS, and TCRdb retained only in-frame sequences with V and J called. Part of the clones is not carried over; for the studies checked, unresolved V genes explain less than half of this, and the remainder is unexplained. Recorded for this sample are some 450,000 clones; about nine tenths of them occurred a single time. The ten largest clones capture 4.3% of the sample.

Material: peripheral blood, obtained in a trial of Ad26.COV2.S vaccine versus placebo. These receptors came from a person aged 18 to 59 who received the Ad26.COV2.S COVID-19 vaccine or a placebo.

The rearrangement joins TRBV7-9 to TRBJ2-7; unclear D gene. CDR3 length equals 14 residues. V was cut by 5 bases and J by 6 bases, with 17 bases left in between. CDR1 and CDR2 from the germline V gene are SEHNR and FQNEAQ (reference sequence). The CDR3 coding sequence is TGTGCCAGCAGCCCGGCGGCTAGTTCTGCCGAGCAGTACTTC. It translates to CASSPAASSAEQYF. The full variable domain, with the rest looked up from reference TRBV7-9 and TRBJ2-7, is DTGVSQNPRHKITKRGQNVTFRCDPISEHNRLYWYRQTLGQGPEFLTYFQNEAQLEKSRLLSDRFSAERPKGSFSTLEIQRTEQGDSAMYLCASSPAASSAEQYFGPGTRLTVT.

The chain combines TRBV11-1 with TRBJ2-5; D not certain. There are 14 residues in the CDR3. Germline assignment: CDR1 SGHAT and CDR2 FQDESV (reference sequence). The V end was cut by 3 bases, the J end by 5 bases, with 13 bases between. For the CDR3, the DNA is TGTGCCAGCAGCTTTCCCCCCGATCAGGAGACCCAGTACTTC. Amino acids: CASSFPPDQETQYF. The complete variable domain, with remaining parts taken from reference TRBV11-1 and TRBJ2-5, reads EAEVAQSPRYKITEKSQAVAFWCDPISGHATLYWYRQILGQGPELLVQFQDESVVDDSQLPKDRFSAERLKGVDSTLKIQPAELGDSAMYLCASSFPPDQETQYFGPGTRLLVL.

The J gene is TRBJ1-5, the V gene TRBV28; possible D gene TRBD1, 5 bases. Trimming took 8 bases from V and 3 from J, leaving 11 bases between them. The CDR3 spans 13 residues. Germline CDR1 and CDR2: MDHEN and SYDVKM. The CDR3 bases are TGTGCCAGCCGGGACGTGCTCAATCAGCCCCAGCATTTT. It encodes CASRDVLNQPQHF.

This clone was picked up one time. The chain employs TRBV7-9 and TRBJ2-7; D is unclear. The germline gives CDR1 SEHNR, CDR2 FQNEAQ (reference sequence). This CDR3 spans 16 amino acids. The V gene lost 4 bases and the J gene lost 1 base, with 17 bases spanning the gap. The CDR3 DNA is TGTGCCAGCAGCTCCGCGATTAAAACGAGGTCCTACGAGCAGTACTTC. Its protein is CASSSAIKTRSYEQYF.

V is TRBV11-2 and J is TRBJ2-5, with 13 bases fitting TRBD2. With 5 bases clipped from V and 0 bases from J, the junction kept 9 bases outside the gene matches. This CDR3 is 18 amino acids long. CDR1 and CDR2 from the germline V gene are SGHAT and FQNNGV. CDR3 sequence: CASSVGTSGIVYQETQYF. The CDR3 bases are TGTGCCAGCAGCGTAGGGACTAGCGGGATTGTGTACCAAGAGACCCAGTACTTC.

The gene calls are TRBV5-4 and TRBJ1-2; D is undetermined. The CDR3 covers 14 residues. Trimming left V 0 bases short and J 6 bases short, with 12 bases between. The germline CDR1 and CDR2 sequences are SGHNT and YYREEE (reference sequence). DNA of the CDR3: TGTGCCAGCAGCTTGGACCCGAGCTATGATGGCTACACCTTC. Translated: CASSLDPSYDGYTF.

V gene TRBV5-1 combines with J gene TRBJ1-4, with 7 bases identical to TRBD1. The V gene end was trimmed by 0 bases and the J gene end by 4 bases; junction bases not matched to a gene: 3. The V gene's germline CDR1 is SGHRS and CDR2 YFSETQ. This CDR3 comprises 15 residues. CDR3 DNA sequence: TGCGCCAGCAGCTTGGAGGGACAGAGTAATGAAAAACTGTTTTTT. It specifies CASSLEGQSNEKLFF.

The chain recombines TRBV20-1 with TRBJ2-7; 9 bases line up with TRBD2. In germline, CDR1 is DFQATT, CDR2 SNEGSKA (reference sequence). V was clipped by 3 bases and J by 7 bases; unmatched bases: 10. This CDR3 has 14 residues. CDR3 coding DNA: TGCAGTGCTAGTCTGACTAGCGGCAGGTGGGAGCAGTACTTC. Protein product: CSASLTSGRWEQYF.

CDR3 bases: TGTGCCAGCAGCTTAGCGACCAGGGCATCATATGGCTACACCTTC. Translation: CASSLATRASYGYTF. The chain carries TRBV7-2 and TRBJ1-2; tentatively, D is TRBD1 (5 bases). The length of the CDR3 is 15 residues. Germline lookup yields CDR1 SGHTA and CDR2 FQGNSA. Trimming pared 0 bases from V and 5 bases from J, leaving 13 bases between.

CDR3 DNA: TGTGCCAGCAGCGTAGCCCAACAGGGGGAGAACACCGGGGAGCTGTTTTTT. Amino acid sequence: CASSVAQQGENTGELFF. The chain is built from TRBV9 and TRBJ2-2, with 8 bases identical to TRBD1. The V gene's germline CDR1 is SGDLS and CDR2 YYNGEE. V dropped 0 bases and J dropped 1; count of bases not matched to a gene: 5. The CDR3 spans 17 residues.

This clone occurred once. The chain recombines TRBV11-2 with TRBJ2-5; D is possibly TRBD2 (6 bases). The CDR3 is made up of 13 amino acids. The germline V gene encodes CDR1 SGHAT and CDR2 FQNNGV. Trimming removed 4 bases from V and 5 bases from J, with 11 bases in between. The CDR3 sequence: CASSSLREETQYF. The CDR3 nucleotides read TGTGCCAGCAGCTCCCTACGGGAGGAGACCCAGTACTTC.

The chain carries TRBV6-5 and TRBJ1-4, with D possibly TRBD1 on 6 matching bases. CDR1 MNHEY and CDR2 SVGAGI come from the germline V gene. Trimming removed 4 bases at V and 7 bases at J, with 13 bases between. CDR3 length: 14 residues. The CDR3 DNA reads as TGTGCCAGCAGTTCCGGACAGCCCGGTGAAAAACTGTTTTTT. Its translation is CASSSGQPGEKLFF.

The V call is TRBV11-3, the J call TRBJ1-1, with 8 bases lining up with TRBD1. The V segment lost 5 bases and the J segment 2 bases; nucleotides outside the gene matches: 7. The CDR3 contains 15 residues. Germline CDR1 reads SGHNT; CDR2 reads YENEEA. This CDR3 is CASSPAGQGNTEAFF. The CDR3 region has the DNA TGTGCCAGCAGCCCGGCCGGACAGGGAAACACTGAAGCTTTCTTT.

The gene calls are TRBV15 and TRBJ1-1; the D is unclear. V shed 4 bases and J shed 4 bases, with 19 bases lying between them. CDR3 length: 16 amino acids. Germline V gives CDR1 LNHNV, CDR2 YYDKDF (reference sequence). CDR3 nucleotide sequence: TGTGCCACCAGCACCACCTATCCGGGATTTGTCACTGAAGCTTTCTTT. Translating gives CATSTTYPGFVTEAFF.

The rearrangement joins TRBV13 to TRBJ2-5; 7 bases fit TRBD1. Per germline, CDR1 PRHDT and CDR2 FYEKMQ (reference sequence). V was clipped by 4 bases and J by 4 bases; unmatched bases: 9. CDR3 size: 15 residues. CDR3 residues: CASSSTTGYGETQYF. CDR3 coding DNA: TGTGCCAGCAGCTCCACGACAGGGTACGGAGAGACCCAGTACTTC.

This chain connects TRBV6-2 or TRBV6-3 to TRBJ2-1; TRBD1 aligns across 8 bases. The CDR3 consists of 15 residues. Trimming cost V 4 bases and J 3 bases; bases outside gene matches: 5. Germline V lookup: CDR1 MNHEY, CDR2 SVGEGT. The CDR3 bases are TGTGCCAGCAGTTCCACGGACAGGGACTACAATGAGCAGTTCTTC. It codes for CASSSTDRDYNEQFF.

The chain uses TRBV14 and TRBJ2-7; 7 nucleotides line up with TRBD1. Germline values: CDR1 SGHDN, CDR2 FVKESK. The CDR3 length is 16 residues. Trimming removed 4 bases from V and 3 bases from J; junction bases left unmatched: 12. CDR3 DNA sequence: TGTGCCAGCAGCCCAGACCGACAGGGTGGCAACTACGAGCAGTACTTC. Amino acids: CASSPDRQGGNYEQYF.

CDR3 DNA sequence: TGTGCCAGCAGCAAAAAAGGACAGTTCTATGGCTACACCTTC. This encodes CASSKKGQFYGYTF. This chain joins TRBV9 and TRBJ1-2; a possible D gene is TRBD1 (6 bases). The V gene's germline CDR1 is SGDLS and CDR2 YYNGEE. This CDR3 spans 14 amino acids. V was clipped by 4 bases and J by 4 bases, with 14 bases between them.

The chain employs TRBV6-2 or TRBV6-3 and TRBJ2-7; 9 positions agree with TRBD1. The germline CDR1 and CDR2 sequences are MNHEY and SVGEGT. The CDR3 loop spans 16 amino acids. V trimming: 4 bases; J trimming: 5 bases; junction bases outside the gene matches: 12. For the CDR3, the DNA is TGTGCCAGCAGTTCCCAACAATGGGGGACAGGGAACGAGCAGTACTTC. This gives the protein CASSSQQWGTGNEQYF.

Concerning this clone: The sample holds other DNA sequences that translate to the same CDR3. The V gene is TRBV30, the J gene TRBJ2-3; possibly TRBD1 for D (5 bases). Trimming took off 3 bases at V and 1 base at J, with 5 bases between the two ends. The length of the CDR3 is 12 residues. Germline CDR1 GTSNPN, CDR2 SVGIG (reference sequence). CDR3 coding DNA: TGTGCCTGGAGACAGGGCACAGATACGCAGTATTTT. It codes for CAWRQGTDTQYF.

The chain links TRBV6-2 or TRBV6-3 to TRBJ1-2; D remains ambiguous. The CDR3 totals 13 residues. Trimming pared 2 bases from V and 5 bases from J, leaving 9 bases between. Germline V gene data show CDR1 as MNHEY and CDR2 as SVGEGT. CDR3 sequence reads: CASSYDNFYGYTF. CDR3 bases: TGTGCCAGCAGTTACGACAATTTTTATGGCTACACCTTC.

This chain connects TRBV9 to TRBJ1-3; the match to TRBD1 covers 8 bases. Germline CDR1 is SGDLS and CDR2 is YYNGEE. With 3 bases clipped from V and 4 bases from J, the junction kept 6 bases outside the gene matches. This CDR3 has 15 residues. The CDR3 DNA reads as TGTGCCAGCAGCGGCCCGACAGGGGTAGGAAACACCATATATTTT. Its protein product is CASSGPTGVGNTIYF.

The V call is TRBV30, the J call TRBJ1-5; no clear D. Germline lookup yields CDR1 GTSNPN and CDR2 SVGIG (reference sequence). The length of the CDR3 is 15 residues. Trimming pared 1 base from V and 2 bases from J, leaving 12 bases between. The CDR3 protein is CAWSAGLDGNQPQHF. The CDR3 bases are TGTGCCTGGAGTGCGGGTCTTGACGGCAATCAGCCCCAGCATTTT. The full variable domain, completed using reference TRBV30 and TRBJ1-5, is SQTIHQWPATLVQPVGSPLSLECTVEGTSNPNLYWYRQAAGRGLQLLFYSVGIGQISSEVPQNLSASRPQDRQFILSSKKLLLSDSGFYLCAWSAGLDGNQPQHFGDGTRLSIL.

This chain connects TRBV13 to TRBJ2-7; D remains ambiguous. The CDR3 totals 12 residues. Germline V gives CDR1 PRHDT, CDR2 FYEKMQ (reference sequence). With 2 bases removed from V and 3 bases from J, the gap between germline ends came to 5 bases. CDR3 in DNA: TGTGCCAGCAGCTTAAATAACTACGAGCAGTACTTC. Encoded protein: CASSLNNYEQYF.

The chain is built from TRBV13 and TRBJ2-7; D is ambiguous. Trimming removed 4 bases from V and 6 bases from J, with 13 bases in between. This CDR3 has 13 residues. Germline V gives CDR1 PRHDT, CDR2 FYEKMQ (reference sequence). CDR3: CASSSGAAVEQYF. Written as DNA, the CDR3 is TGTGCCAGCAGCTCCGGAGCTGCCGTCGAGCAGTACTTC.

Remarks on this clone: Within the sample, other DNA sequences also encode this same CDR3. The V and J genes are TRBV5-6 and TRBJ2-5; 7 bases map to TRBD2. The trim removed 0 bases at V and 2 bases at J, leaving 1 base unmatched. CDR1 is SGHDT and CDR2 is YYEEEE in the germline V gene. This CDR3 is built from 14 residues. The CDR3 sequence is CASSLGTRQETQYF. The CDR3 nucleotides read TGTGCCAGCAGCTTGGGGACTAGACAAGAGACCCAGTACTTC.